The 30 T cell receptor beta chains below come from one sample, sequenced in a study of blood T cell repertoires in COVID-19. Generated by immunoSEQ multiplex PCR, the TCRdb table keeps only in-frame clones and is missing some. Among 110,000 to 150,000 clones listed, around 90% were seen once. The sequenced material came from peripheral blood. The receptors were gathered from a human donor in a cohort sampled during active COVID-19.

The CDR3 DNA sequence: TGTGCCAGCAGCTCCCTGGGGGGGAGGGAGACCCAGTACTTC. Translation: CASSSLGGRETQYF. The rearrangement uses TRBV9 and TRBJ2-5; 7 nucleotides align to TRBD2. Germline V gene sequence: CDR1 SGDLS, CDR2 YYNGEE. V was clipped by 4 bases and J by 5 bases; unmatched bases: 8. This CDR3 contains 14 residues.

J is TRBJ2-7 and V is TRBV13; the D gene is possibly TRBD2 (5 bases). Germline V CDR1 and CDR2: PRHDT, FYEKMQ (reference sequence). The ends were cut back, 9 bases at V and 3 bases at J, with 18 bases in the middle. The CDR3 contains 14 residues. The CDR3 DNA is TGTGCCAGTATCCTCGGAGGATCAGACTACGAGCAGTACTTC. This sequence encodes CASILGGSDYEQYF. The variable domain in full, with the rest retrieved from reference TRBV13 and TRBJ2-7, is AAGVIQSPRHLIKEKRETATLKCYPIPRHDTVYWYQQGPGQDPQFLISFYEKMQSDKGSIPDRFSAQQFSDYHSELNMSSLELGDSALYFCASILGGSDYEQYFGPGTRLTVT.

This chain links TRBV27 with TRBJ2-3; 7 bases map to TRBD2. This CDR3 has 16 amino acids. V was clipped by 6 bases and J by 5 bases; unmatched bases: 14. Looked up from germline, CDR1 is MNHEY and CDR2 is SMNVEV (reference sequence). DNA of the CDR3: TGTGCCAGCAGCCCCCATATAATAGCGGGCATAGATACGCAGTATTTT. Amino acids: CASSPHIIAGIDTQYF.

This clone occurred a few times. This chain joins TRBV7-3 and TRBJ2-3; 7 bases match TRBD2. The CDR3 totals 16 residues. CDR1 and CDR2 (germline): SGHTA, FQGTGA. V lost 2 bases and J lost 1; bases outside the gene matches: 6. The CDR3 DNA sequence: TGTGCCAGCAGCTTATACGGCGGGAGAGGCACAGATACGCAGTATTTT. It translates to CASSLYGGRGTDTQYF.

The V gene is TRBV5-1, the J gene TRBJ1-1; no clear D gene. Deletions cut 0 bases from V and 2 bases from J, with 11 bases between. This CDR3 is 15 amino acids long. CDR1 and CDR2 from the germline V gene are SGHRS and YFSETQ. This CDR3 reads CASSLDHRGNTEAFF. For the CDR3, the DNA is TGCGCCAGCAGCTTGGATCATAGAGGAAACACTGAAGCTTTCTTT.

This clone was counted once. V and J are TRBV28 and TRBJ1-5; no definite D call. Trimming shortened V by 3 bases and J by 9 bases, and 6 bases separated the two germline ends. Germline CDR1 MDHEN, CDR2 SYDVKM. The length of the CDR3 is 11 residues. CDR3 in DNA: TGTGCCAGCAGTTTGAGGCCGCCCCAGCATTTT. This sequence encodes CASSLRPPQHF. Filled out from reference TRBV28 and TRBJ1-5, the complete variable domain reads DVKVTQSSRYLVKRTGEKVFLECVQDMDHENMFWYRQDPGLGLRLIYFSYDVKMKEKGDIPEGYSVSREKKERFSLILESASTNQTSMYLCASSLRPPQHFGDGTRLSIL.

The gene calls are TRBV7-9 and TRBJ2-1; possible D gene TRBD1, 7 bases. Trimming stripped 4 bases from V and 8 bases from J, with 24 bases between. The CDR3 is 17 residues long. Germline V lookup: CDR1 SEHNR, CDR2 FQNEAQ (reference sequence). CDR3 residues: CASSSGTRAARGDEQFF. In DNA, the CDR3 is TGTGCCAGCAGCTCCGGAACGAGAGCCGCCAGGGGGGATGAGCAGTTCTTC.

The chain carries TRBV5-1 and TRBJ2-1; 10 bases are shared with TRBD2. This CDR3 spans 15 amino acids. The germline V gene encodes CDR1 SGHRS and CDR2 YFSETQ. The ends lost 1 base at V and 4 bases at J; junction bases unmatched: 2. Here the CDR3 reads CASSLTSGVYNEQFF. DNA for the CDR3: TGCGCCAGCAGCTTGACTAGCGGGGTATACAATGAGCAGTTCTTC.

J is TRBJ1-6 and V is TRBV7-2, with TRBD1 matching over 7 bases. Germline lookup yields CDR1 SGHTA and CDR2 FQGNSA. The CDR3 has 14 amino acids. Trimming at V came to 5 bases and at J to 9 bases, leaving 7 bases not matched to a gene. The CDR3 DNA reads TGTGCCAGCAGCCAGGGGGGTTTTGTTTCACCCCTCCACTTT. This sequence encodes CASSQGGFVSPLHF.

V usage is TRBV3-1 (or the pseudogene TRBV3-2) and J usage is TRBJ2-5, with 8 bases identical to TRBD2. This CDR3 is built from 18 residues. In germline, CDR1 is LGHDT, CDR2 YNNKEL (reference sequence). V was pared by 0 bases and J by 3 bases, with 12 bases of the junction left unmatched. The CDR3, as DNA: TGTGCCAGCAGCCAAGATGAGCCGGGGGGGCCATTCGAAGAGACCCAGTACTTC. Translation gives CASSQDEPGGPFEETQYF.

V and J are TRBV4-1 and TRBJ1-2; D unclear. CDR1 MGHRA and CDR2 YSYEKL come from the germline V gene. The CDR3 has 17 residues. Trimming pared 2 bases from V and 7 bases from J, leaving 23 bases between. For the CDR3, the DNA is TGCGCCAGCAGCCAACGAAAGGACTATCCTTCGTCGGGTGGCTACACCTTC. Its protein product is CASSQRKDYPSSGGYTF.

The gene calls are TRBV9 and TRBJ2-6; 10 bases align to TRBD1. Germline loops: CDR1 SGDLS, CDR2 YYNGEE. The CDR3 consists of 17 residues. V shed 1 base, J shed 2 bases, and the junction held 3 bases outside the gene matches. The CDR3 bases are TGTGCCAGCAGCGTATGGGACAGGGGTGCTGGGGCCAACGTCCTGACTTTC. Amino acids: CASSVWDRGAGANVLTF.

The chain links TRBV18 to TRBJ2-1, with 7 bases lining up with TRBD1. V shed 0 bases, J shed 6 bases, and the junction held 2 bases outside the gene matches. The CDR3 has 14 amino acids. The germline gives CDR1 KGHSH, CDR2 LQKENI. CDR3 sequence (DNA): TGTGCCAGCTCACCACCGGCAGGGGGCAATGAGCAGTTCTTC. It is translated as CASSPPAGGNEQFF.

The V call is TRBV6-5, the J call TRBJ1-5; D gene ambiguous. The length of the CDR3 is 14 residues. Germline values: CDR1 MNHEY, CDR2 SVGAGI. The V end was cut by 0 bases, the J end by 10 bases, with 13 bases between. CDR3 in DNA: TGTGCCAGCAGTTACTCGATGCAAGGAGGTCCCCAGCATTTT. Protein: CASSYSMQGGPQHF.

This clone was counted once. The gene calls are TRBV23-1 and TRBJ2-7, with D maybe TRBD2 (5 bases). TRBV23-1 is an open reading frame, and its role is uncertain. V lost 4 bases to trimming and J lost 2 bases, with 12 bases between them. The CDR3 consists of 14 residues. CDR3 sequence (DNA): TGCGCCAGCAGTCCCCGGGATCCTACCTACGAGCAGTACTTC. This gives the protein CASSPRDPTYEQYF.

The chain joins TRBV27 to TRBJ2-6; TRBD1 might be the D (5 bases). Per the germline V gene, CDR1 is MNHEY and CDR2 is SMNVEV (reference sequence). The CDR3 has 17 amino acids. V lost 6 bases and J 1 base, leaving 16 bases between the germline ends. The CDR3 DNA is TGTGCCAGCAGCCGCAGGGTTAAGTCTTCTGGGGCCAACGTCCTGACTTTC. Its protein is CASSRRVKSSGANVLTF.

The CDR3 is CASSLAGVGSPLHF. As DNA, the CDR3 is TGTGCCAGCAGCTTGGCAGGGGTGGGTTCACCCCTCCACTTT. The J gene is TRBJ1-6, the V gene TRBV5-5; TRBD1 might be the D (6 bases). Trimming left V 0 bases short and J 9 bases short, with 10 bases between. The V gene's germline CDR1 is SGHKS and CDR2 YYEKEE (reference sequence). The CDR3 length is 14 residues.

The genes are TRBV29-1 and TRBJ2-1; 8 bases are a match to TRBD1. The CDR3 has 12 residues. Unmatched junction bases numbered 2, after V lost 2 bases and J lost 8 bases. CDR1 is SQVTM, CDR2 ANQGSEA, per germline. CDR3 nucleotide sequence: TGCAGCGTTGAAAACAGGGGGTATGAGCAGTTCTTC. Translated, it gives CSVENRGYEQFF.

This chain uses TRBV24-1 with TRBJ2-3, with 10 bases lining up with TRBD1. V was pared by 0 bases and J by 5 bases, with 4 bases of the junction left unmatched. There are 16 residues in the CDR3. Germline V gene data show CDR1 as KGHDR and CDR2 as SFDVKD. Written as DNA, the CDR3 is TGTGCCACCAGTGATTTGTATGGGACAGGGGTAGATACGCAGTATTTT. It encodes CATSDLYGTGVDTQYF.

V usage is TRBV7-6 and J usage is TRBJ2-7; TRBD2 is a possible D gene (6 bases). The CDR3 runs 15 residues. The germline CDR1 and CDR2 sequences are SGHVS and FNYEAQ. V was pared by 5 bases and J by 1 base, with 15 bases between. The CDR3 spells CASSGGTDASYEQYF. The CDR3 bases are TGTGCCAGCAGCGGGGGGACTGACGCTTCCTACGAGCAGTACTTC.

This clone appeared once. The gene calls are TRBV19 and TRBJ1-2; 9 bases line up with TRBD1. The CDR3 sequence is 13 residues long. After removal of 7 bases from V and 4 bases from J, the junction contained 4 bases not matched to a gene. Per the germline V gene, CDR1 is LNHDA and CDR2 is SQIVND (reference sequence). The CDR3 coding sequence is TGTGCCAGTAAAAGGACAGGGGCCTATGGCTACACCTTC. It encodes CASKRTGAYGYTF.

This chain joins TRBV18 and TRBJ1-1, with no clear D. The CDR3 consists of 14 residues. Trimming removed 0 bases from V and 10 bases from J, with 15 bases in between. CDR1 KGHSH and CDR2 LQKENI come from the germline V gene. The CDR3 loop is CASSPPREAERAFF. As DNA, the CDR3 is TGTGCCAGCTCACCACCGAGGGAGGCCGAGAGAGCTTTCTTT.

The CDR3 reads CASSPLTYQETQYF. The CDR3 bases are TGTGCCAGCAGTCCGTTGACATACCAAGAGACCCAGTACTTC. V and J are TRBV28 and TRBJ2-5; D gene unclear. CDR3 size: 14 residues. The ends were cut back, 5 bases at V and 0 bases at J, with 10 bases in the middle. Germline CDR1 MDHEN, CDR2 SYDVKM.

The sample holds one count of this clone. The chain employs TRBV5-1 and TRBJ2-3; TRBD2 is a possible D gene (6 bases). The CDR3 spans 14 residues. The V gene lost 4 bases and the J gene lost 0 bases, with 9 bases spanning the gap. Germline CDR1 is SGHRS and CDR2 is YFSETQ. The chain's CDR3 is CASSVGTSTDTQYF. CDR3 nucleotides: TGCGCCAGCAGCGTCGGGACTAGCACAGATACGCAGTATTTT.

The J gene is TRBJ2-7, the V gene TRBV27; maybe TRBD2 (6 bases). Germline V gene sequence: CDR1 MNHEY, CDR2 SMNVEV (reference sequence). V lost 5 bases to trimming and J lost 0 bases, with 14 bases between them. The CDR3 extends over 15 amino acids. This chain's CDR3 is CASSPGAFSSYEQYF. CDR3 DNA: TGTGCCAGCAGTCCGGGAGCCTTCAGCTCCTACGAGCAGTACTTC.

This chain links TRBV18 with TRBJ1-5; 9 nucleotides agree with TRBD1. In germline, CDR1 is KGHSH, CDR2 LQKENI. CDR3 length: 15 amino acids. V was pared by 3 bases and J by 4 bases, with 4 bases of the junction left unmatched. The CDR3 spells CASSPGQGRNQPQHF. The CDR3 coding sequence is TGTGCCAGCTCACCCGGACAGGGGAGAAATCAGCCCCAGCATTTT.

J is TRBJ2-7 and V is TRBV6-6; 10 bases fit TRBD2. V shed 6 bases, J shed 4 bases, and the junction held 9 bases outside the gene matches. This CDR3 has 15 residues. Looked up from germline, CDR1 is MNHNY and CDR2 is SVGAGI (reference sequence). CDR3 sequence reads: CASSPQRGGPYEQYF. The CDR3 nucleotides read TGTGCCAGCAGCCCCCAGCGGGGGGGCCCGTACGAGCAGTACTTC.

This chain joins TRBV7-8 and TRBJ1-5, with 7 bases matching TRBD1. V shed 3 bases, J shed 0 bases, and the junction held 2 bases outside the gene matches. Germline assignment: CDR1 SGHVS and CDR2 FQNEAQ. The CDR3 length is 15 residues. As DNA, the CDR3 is TGTGCCAGCAGCTTGGGGACAGATAGCAATCAGCCCCAGCATTTT. Translation: CASSLGTDSNQPQHF.

The CDR3 region has the DNA TGTGCCAGCAGTTTAGAAATCGGGGGGCGCGGGTACAATGAGCAGTTCTTC. Residues: CASSLEIGGRGYNEQFF. The chain combines TRBV27 with TRBJ2-1, with D maybe TRBD2 (7 bases). V lost 2 bases and J 4 bases, leaving 18 bases between the germline ends. The germline gives CDR1 MNHEY, CDR2 SMNVEV (reference sequence). The CDR3 loop spans 17 amino acids.

The chain is built from TRBV6-6 and TRBJ1-1; D possibly corresponds to TRBD1 (6 bases). Germline V gene sequence: CDR1 MNHNY, CDR2 SVGAGI (reference sequence). Trimming took 5 bases from V and 5 from J, leaving 15 bases between them. The CDR3 has 14 amino acids. The CDR3 protein is CASSPEGGRTEAFF. CDR3 coding DNA: TGTGCCAGCAGTCCGGAGGGGGGGCGGACTGAAGCTTTCTTT.